This T cell receptor (beta chain) was sequenced in a study of blood T cell repertoires in COVID-19. Study-wide context: Spain, Italy and the United States supplied samples that represented acute and convalescent COVID-19. T cells, B-cell-depleted T cells, or PBMCs supplied cDNA or gDNA.

Original data processing: Reference gene primer amplification gave estimated nucleated cell counts. This table comes from immunoSEQ multiplex PCR, and its TCRdb copy is limited to in-frame clones, with some not included. D and trimming come from the DNA, and the V and J calls and clone size come from that table. The sample comprises more than 95,000 clones, about nine tenths of which are singletons, and around 16% rests with the top ten. The material sequenced was peripheral blood. The receptor was derived from a man over 45 with acute or convalescent COVID-19.

The CDR3 coding sequence is TGCGCCAGCAGCTACCGGGACAGCAGATTCAAAAATTCACCCCTCCACTTT. Translating it yields CASSYRDSRFKNSPLHF. The chain combines TRBV4-1 with TRBJ1-6, with 7 bases aligning to TRBD1. Trimming removed 5 bases from V and 7 bases from J; junction bases left unmatched: 14. CDR1 MGHRA and CDR2 YSYEKL come from the germline V gene. CDR3 length equals 17 residues.